This TCR beta chain comes out of a study of post-analysis software for immune sequencing data. This clonotype has a single count. The antigen is unknown. Libraries were made from TCR beta cDNA, and they carried unique molecular identifiers. TCRdb independently ran MiXCR on the PCR reads; one entry per CDR3 protein. The repertoire consists of roughly 800,000 distinct CDR3 sequences, with 46% occurring once and the leading ten covering 4.9%. Study observations and caveats: Patients used several TRBV segments, including TRBV5-6, TRBV5-1 and TRBV20-1, more often than controls.

This CDR3 comprises 15 residues. The germline V gene encodes CDR1 MNHEY and CDR2 SVGAGI. V lost 2 bases and J 1 base, leaving 12 bases between the germline ends. This sequence originates from a girl between 10 and 17 years old with multiple sclerosis. What was sequenced was blood. The chain uses TRBV6-5 and TRBJ2-7; a possible D gene is TRBD2 (6 bases). The CDR3 region has the DNA TGTGCCAGCAGTTACGGTGGGGACTTTTCCTACGAGCAGTACTTC. It encodes CASSYGGDFSYEQYF.